Below are 3 T cell receptor beta chains sequenced from a single sample in a study of technical replicates of blood from several donors (dated by TCRdb to the late 2010s). Receptors were amplified or captured by the immunoSEQ multiplex PCR assay. Drawn from immuneACCESS, this table holds only the in-frame rearrangements with V and J called that TCRdb kept. Clones are partly lost; checked studies trace under half to an unresolved V gene and leave the rest unexplained. Present in this sample are about 44,000 clones, over 95% of which were seen just once. The ten largest clonotypes hold roughly 0.35% of the sample. Sequencing input: T cells isolated from PBMCs. These receptors all come from a human donor in good health.

This rearrangement joins TRBV10-3 to TRBJ2-2, with D tentatively TRBD1 (7 bases). Trimming removed 10 bases at V and 5 bases at J, with 14 bases between. CDR1 is ENHRY, CDR2 SYGVKD, per germline. This CDR3 is 13 amino acids long. In DNA form, the CDR3 reads TGTGCCACCCAGGGGGGTAGTACCGGGGAGCTGTTTTTT. Amino acids: CATQGGSTGELFF.

The CDR3 here is CAWSVARTVDGYTF. CDR3 bases: TGTGCCTGGAGTGTAGCGAGGACAGTCGATGGCTACACCTTC. The chain is built from TRBV30 and TRBJ1-2, with a weak D call TRBD1 (6 bases). CDR1 GTSNPN and CDR2 SVGIG come from the germline V gene (reference sequence). V shed 0 bases and J shed 6 bases, with 14 bases lying between them. This CDR3 region has 14 residues.

The chain combines TRBV7-9 with TRBJ1-5; unclear D gene. Trimming removed 1 base at V and 0 bases at J, with 7 bases between. There are 15 residues in the CDR3. Germline loops: CDR1 SEHNR, CDR2 FQNEAQ (reference sequence). Here the CDR3 reads CASSLGQYSNQPQHF. In DNA form, the CDR3 reads TGTGCCAGCAGCTTAGGGCAGTATAGCAATCAGCCCCAGCATTTT.